Following are 9 T cell receptor beta chains from one sample sequenced in a study of blood T cell repertoires in COVID-19. Assay used: immunoSEQ multiplex PCR; TCRdb lists only in-frame clones, some missing. The sample records about 130,000 clones, approximately 85% being singletons. Sequencing used peripheral blood. These receptors came from a human donor in a cohort sampled during active COVID-19.

The chain uses TRBV7-9 and TRBJ2-3, with 7 bases matching TRBD2. This CDR3 region has 15 residues. Trimming cost V 5 bases and J 1 base; bases outside gene matches: 6. Germline V gene sequence: CDR1 SEHNR, CDR2 FQNEAQ (reference sequence). The DNA for the CDR3 is TGTGCCAGCAGCATTCCTAGCGGAGGCACAGATACGCAGTATTTT. It translates to CASSIPSGGTDTQYF. Complete variable domain (other parts from reference TRBV7-9 and TRBJ2-3): DTGVSQNPRHKITKRGQNVTFRCDPISEHNRLYWYRQTLGQGPEFLTYFQNEAQLEKSRLLSDRFSAERPKGSFSTLEIQRTEQGDSAMYLCASSIPSGGTDTQYFGPGTRLTVL.

The chain combines TRBV30 with TRBJ1-6; no clear D gene. Deletions cut 4 bases from V and 10 bases from J, with 14 bases between. The CDR3 is 13 residues long. The germline CDR1 and CDR2 sequences are GTSNPN and SVGIG (reference sequence). CDR3 nucleotides: TGTGCCTGGAATCCGGTTGATAGCTCACCCCTCCACTTT. Residues: CAWNPVDSSPLHF.

This clone was picked up one time. V usage is TRBV12-3 or TRBV12-4 and J usage is TRBJ2-5, with D tentatively TRBD2 (5 bases). There are 13 residues in the CDR3. The V and J ends lost 6 bases and 2 bases respectively, with 10 bases between them. Here the CDR3 reads CASSQRRQETQYF. CDR3 DNA sequence: TGTGCCAGCAGCCAAAGGAGGCAAGAGACCCAGTACTTC.

V and J are TRBV7-3 and TRBJ2-2; D perhaps matches TRBD1 (5 bases). Trimming removed 5 bases from V and 5 bases from J, with 9 bases in between. CDR1 and CDR2 from the germline V gene are SGHTA and FQGTGA. The CDR3 sequence is 13 residues long. The CDR3 sequence: CASSPTATGELFF. The CDR3 region has the DNA TGTGCCAGCAGCCCGACAGCTACCGGGGAGCTGTTTTTT. Full variable domain (outside the CDR3, taken from reference TRBV7-3 and TRBJ2-2): GAGVSQTPSNKVTEKGKYVELRCDPISGHTALYWYRQSLGQGPEFLIYFQGTGAADDSGLPNDRFFAVRPEGSVSTLKIQRTERGDSAVYLCASSPTATGELFFGEGSRLTVL.

The chain is built from TRBV5-4 and TRBJ2-5; D uncertain. Germline CDR1 is SGHNT and CDR2 is YYREEE (reference sequence). V dropped 6 bases and J dropped 2 bases, with 17 bases sitting between them. The CDR3 is 15 amino acids. CDR3 nucleotides: TGTGCCAGCACTTTGTCTCCTCGAGGACAAGAGACCCAGTACTTC. It yields the protein CASTLSPRGQETQYF.

The chain has TRBV5-6 and TRBJ2-5, with D unresolved. Germline-derived CDR1 and CDR2 are SGHDT and YYEEEE. The V gene lost 2 bases and the J gene lost 4 bases, with 3 bases spanning the gap. The CDR3 has 11 residues. CDR3 residues: CASSFGETQYF. CDR3 nucleotides: TGTGCCAGCAGCTTCGGAGAGACCCAGTACTTC.

V and J are TRBV5-6 and TRBJ2-2; TRBD1 aligns across 7 bases. Germline-derived CDR1 and CDR2 are SGHDT and YYEEEE. Germline trimming cut 4 bases from V and 5 bases from J; bases unmatched to any gene: 20. The CDR3 has 19 amino acids. This chain's CDR3 is CASSRTGTAHTARTGELFF. Written as DNA, the CDR3 is TGTGCCAGCAGCCGTACCGGGACAGCCCACACTGCCCGGACCGGGGAGCTGTTTTTT.

Points on this clone: This sample includes further DNA sequences coding for the same CDR3. The chain has TRBV5-1 and TRBJ2-7, with D perhaps matching TRBD1 (6 bases). Trimming pared 5 bases from V and 3 bases from J, leaving 12 bases between. CDR1 SGHRS and CDR2 YFSETQ come from the germline V gene. The CDR3 spans 13 residues. In DNA form, the CDR3 reads TGCGCCAGCAGTCGGGACAACGACTACGAGCAGTACTTC. As protein: CASSRDNDYEQYF.

The chain links TRBV29-1 to TRBJ1-2; 8 bases are shared with TRBD1. Losses at the gene ends were 7 bases for V and 7 bases for J; bases not matched to a gene: 8. CDR1 and CDR2 from the germline V gene are SQVTM and ANQGSEA. The CDR3 consists of 12 residues. CDR3 coding DNA: TGCAGCGAAGGGACAGGAGGGACTGGCTACACCTTC. Protein: CSEGTGGTGYTF.